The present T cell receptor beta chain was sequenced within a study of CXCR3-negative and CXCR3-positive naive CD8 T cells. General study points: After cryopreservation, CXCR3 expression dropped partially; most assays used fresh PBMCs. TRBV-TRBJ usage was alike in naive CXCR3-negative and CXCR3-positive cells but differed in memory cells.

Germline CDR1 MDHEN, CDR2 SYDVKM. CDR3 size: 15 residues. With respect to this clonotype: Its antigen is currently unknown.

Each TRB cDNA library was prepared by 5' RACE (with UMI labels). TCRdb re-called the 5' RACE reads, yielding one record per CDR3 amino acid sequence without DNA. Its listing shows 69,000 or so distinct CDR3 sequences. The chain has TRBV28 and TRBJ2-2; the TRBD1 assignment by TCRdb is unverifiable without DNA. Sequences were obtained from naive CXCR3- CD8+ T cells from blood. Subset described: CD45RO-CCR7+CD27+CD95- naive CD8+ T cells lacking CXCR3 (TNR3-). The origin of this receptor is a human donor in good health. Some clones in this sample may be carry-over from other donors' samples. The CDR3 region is CASSGDVGMGGELFF.